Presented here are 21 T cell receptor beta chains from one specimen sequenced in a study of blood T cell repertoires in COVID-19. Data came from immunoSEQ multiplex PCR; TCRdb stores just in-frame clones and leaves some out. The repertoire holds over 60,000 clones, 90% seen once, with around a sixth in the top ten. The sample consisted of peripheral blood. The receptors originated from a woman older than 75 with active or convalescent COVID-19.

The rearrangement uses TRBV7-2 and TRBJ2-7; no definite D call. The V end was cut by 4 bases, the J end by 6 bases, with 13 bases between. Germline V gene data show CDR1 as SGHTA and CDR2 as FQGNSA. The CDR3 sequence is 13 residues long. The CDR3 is CASSSRLRGEQYF. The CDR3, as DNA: TGTGCCAGCAGCTCCCGATTGCGCGGCGAGCAGTACTTC.

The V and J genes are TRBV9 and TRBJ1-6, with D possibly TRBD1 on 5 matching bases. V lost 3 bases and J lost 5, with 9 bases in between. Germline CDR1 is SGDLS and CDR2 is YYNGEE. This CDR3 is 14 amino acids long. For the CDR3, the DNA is TGTGCCAGCAGCGGGCAGGGCAATAATTCACCCCTCCACTTT. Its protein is CASSGQGNNSPLHF.

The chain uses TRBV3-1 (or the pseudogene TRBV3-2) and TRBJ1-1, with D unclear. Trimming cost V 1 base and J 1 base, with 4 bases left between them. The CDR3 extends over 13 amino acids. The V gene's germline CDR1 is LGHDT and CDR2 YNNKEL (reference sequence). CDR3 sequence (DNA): TGTGCCAGCAGCCAAGGCGGGAACACTGAAGCTTTCTTT. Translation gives CASSQGGNTEAFF.

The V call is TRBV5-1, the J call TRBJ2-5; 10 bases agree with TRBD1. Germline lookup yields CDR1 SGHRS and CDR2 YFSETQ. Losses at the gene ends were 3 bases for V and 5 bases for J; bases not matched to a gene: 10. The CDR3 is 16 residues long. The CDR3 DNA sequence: TGCGCCAGCAGCTCTTCCGGGACAGGGGCATCGGAGACCCAGTACTTC. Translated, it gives CASSSSGTGASETQYF.

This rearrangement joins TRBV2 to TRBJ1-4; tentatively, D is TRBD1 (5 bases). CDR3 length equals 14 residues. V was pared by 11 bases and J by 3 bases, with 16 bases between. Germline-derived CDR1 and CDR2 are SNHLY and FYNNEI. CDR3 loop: CAARSDSSNEKLFF. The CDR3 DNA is TGTGCCGCGCGATCAGACAGTTCTAATGAAAAACTGTTTTTT.

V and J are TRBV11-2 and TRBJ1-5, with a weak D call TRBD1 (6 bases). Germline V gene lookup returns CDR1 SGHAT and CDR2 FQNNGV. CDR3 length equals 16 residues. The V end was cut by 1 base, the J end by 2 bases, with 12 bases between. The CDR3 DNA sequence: TGTGCCAGCAGCTTAGCGGGGGGGCAGGGCAATCAGCCCCAGCATTTT. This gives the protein CASSLAGGQGNQPQHF.

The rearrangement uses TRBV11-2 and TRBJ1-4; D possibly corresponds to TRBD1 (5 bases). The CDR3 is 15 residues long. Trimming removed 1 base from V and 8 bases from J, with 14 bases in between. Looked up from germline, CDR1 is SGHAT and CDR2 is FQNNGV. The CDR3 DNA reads TGTGCCAGCAGCTTAGTGATCCAGGGTCGGGAAAAACTGTTTTTT. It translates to CASSLVIQGREKLFF.

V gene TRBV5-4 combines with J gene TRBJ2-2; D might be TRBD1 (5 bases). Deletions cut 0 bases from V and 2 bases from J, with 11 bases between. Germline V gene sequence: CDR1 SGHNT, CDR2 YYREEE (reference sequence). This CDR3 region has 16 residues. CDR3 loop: CASSLAETVNTGELFF. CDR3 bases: TGTGCCAGCAGCTTGGCCGAGACAGTTAACACCGGGGAGCTGTTTTTT.

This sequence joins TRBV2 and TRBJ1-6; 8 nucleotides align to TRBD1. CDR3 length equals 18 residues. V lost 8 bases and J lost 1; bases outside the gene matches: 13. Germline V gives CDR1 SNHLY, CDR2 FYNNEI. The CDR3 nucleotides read TGTGCCAGCTCGGTTGTGGGGGACAGGCCGTCCTATAATTCACCCCTCCACTTT. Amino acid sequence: CASSVVGDRPSYNSPLHF.

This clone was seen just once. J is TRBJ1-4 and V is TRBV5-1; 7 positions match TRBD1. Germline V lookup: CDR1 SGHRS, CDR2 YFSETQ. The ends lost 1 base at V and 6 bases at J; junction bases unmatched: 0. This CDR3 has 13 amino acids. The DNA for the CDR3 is TGCGCCAGCAGCTTGACAGGGGATGAAAAACTGTTTTTT. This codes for CASSLTGDEKLFF.

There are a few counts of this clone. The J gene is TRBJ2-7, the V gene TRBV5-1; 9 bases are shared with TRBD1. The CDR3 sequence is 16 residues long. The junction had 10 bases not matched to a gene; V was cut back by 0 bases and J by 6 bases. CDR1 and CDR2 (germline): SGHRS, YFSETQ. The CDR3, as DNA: TGCGCCAGCAGCTTGGGCATTGGGACAGGGTCACGCGAGCAGTACTTC. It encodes CASSLGIGTGSREQYF.

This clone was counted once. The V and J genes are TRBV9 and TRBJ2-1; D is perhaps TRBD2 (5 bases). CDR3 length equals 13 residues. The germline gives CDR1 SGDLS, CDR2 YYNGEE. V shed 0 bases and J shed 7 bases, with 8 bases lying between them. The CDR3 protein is CASSVVGANEQFF. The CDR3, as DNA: TGTGCCAGCAGCGTAGTGGGAGCTAATGAGCAGTTCTTC.

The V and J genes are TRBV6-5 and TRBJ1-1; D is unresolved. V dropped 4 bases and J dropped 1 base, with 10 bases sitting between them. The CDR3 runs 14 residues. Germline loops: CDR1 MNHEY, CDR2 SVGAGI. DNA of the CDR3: TGTGCCAGCAGTTGGAGCCGGCAGAACACTGAAGCTTTCTTT. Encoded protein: CASSWSRQNTEAFF.

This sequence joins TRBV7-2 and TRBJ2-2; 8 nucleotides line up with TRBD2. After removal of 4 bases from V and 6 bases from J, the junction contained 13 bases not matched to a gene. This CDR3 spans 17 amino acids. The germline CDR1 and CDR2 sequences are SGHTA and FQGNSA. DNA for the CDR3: TGTGCCAGCAGCTCCCTACTCGAGCGGGGGTCCCCCGGGGAGCTGTTTTTT. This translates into CASSSLLERGSPGELFF.

The CDR3 is CASSFAGTSAYEQYF. For the CDR3, the DNA is TGTGCCAGCAGCTTCGCCGGGACTAGCGCGTACGAGCAGTACTTC. The rearrangement joins TRBV5-6 to TRBJ2-7, with 10 bases that match TRBD2. In germline, CDR1 is SGHDT, CDR2 YYEEEE. Trimming took 2 bases from V and 4 from J; bases not matched to a gene: 6. CDR3 length equals 15 residues.

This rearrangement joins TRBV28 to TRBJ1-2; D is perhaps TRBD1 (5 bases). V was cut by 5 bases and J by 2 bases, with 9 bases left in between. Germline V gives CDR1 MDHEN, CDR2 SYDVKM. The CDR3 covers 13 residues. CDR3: CASSLTDNYGYTF. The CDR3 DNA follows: TGTGCCAGCAGTCTGACAGACAACTATGGCTACACCTTC.

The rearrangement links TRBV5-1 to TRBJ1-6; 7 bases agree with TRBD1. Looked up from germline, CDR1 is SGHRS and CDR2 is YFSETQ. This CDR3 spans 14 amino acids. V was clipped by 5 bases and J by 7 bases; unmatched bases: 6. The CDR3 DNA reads TGCGCCAGCAGTGCCGACAGGGAGAATTCACCCCTCCACTTT. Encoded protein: CASSADRENSPLHF. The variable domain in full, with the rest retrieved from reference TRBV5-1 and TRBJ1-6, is KAGVTQTPRYLIKTRGQQVTLSCSPISGHRSVSWYQQTPGQGLQFLFEYFSETQRNKGNFPGRFSGRQFSNSRSEMNVSTLELGDSALYLCASSADRENSPLHFGNGTRLTVT.

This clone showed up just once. This CDR3 is CASSLAYGGYEQYF. The CDR3 DNA reads TGTGCCAGCAGCTTAGCCTATGGAGGCTACGAGCAGTACTTC. The rearrangement joins TRBV7-2 to TRBJ2-7, with D maybe TRBD2 (5 bases). CDR1 and CDR2 (germline): SGHTA, FQGNSA. Trimming took 0 bases from V and 3 from J, leaving 9 bases between them. The CDR3 is 14 residues long.

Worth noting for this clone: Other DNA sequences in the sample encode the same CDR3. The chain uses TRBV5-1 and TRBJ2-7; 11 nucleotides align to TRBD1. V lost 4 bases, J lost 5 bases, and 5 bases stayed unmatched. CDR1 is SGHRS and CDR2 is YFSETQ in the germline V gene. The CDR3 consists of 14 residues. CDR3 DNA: TGCGCCAGCAGCCCCGGGACAGGGGGTGACGAGCAGTACTTC. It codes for CASSPGTGGDEQYF.

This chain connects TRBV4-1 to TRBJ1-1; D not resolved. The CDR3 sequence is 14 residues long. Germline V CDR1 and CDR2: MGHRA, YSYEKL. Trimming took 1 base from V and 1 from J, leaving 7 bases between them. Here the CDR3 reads CASSQGRRNTEAFF. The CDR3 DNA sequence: TGCGCCAGCAGCCAAGGGCGGAGGAACACTGAAGCTTTCTTT.

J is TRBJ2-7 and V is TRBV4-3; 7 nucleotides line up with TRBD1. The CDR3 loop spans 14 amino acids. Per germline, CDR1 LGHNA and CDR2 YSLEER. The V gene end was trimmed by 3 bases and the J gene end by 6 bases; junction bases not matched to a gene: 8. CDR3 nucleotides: TGCGCCAGCAGCCAGGGGGACAGTCCCGTCGAGCAGTACTTC. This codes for CASSQGDSPVEQYF.